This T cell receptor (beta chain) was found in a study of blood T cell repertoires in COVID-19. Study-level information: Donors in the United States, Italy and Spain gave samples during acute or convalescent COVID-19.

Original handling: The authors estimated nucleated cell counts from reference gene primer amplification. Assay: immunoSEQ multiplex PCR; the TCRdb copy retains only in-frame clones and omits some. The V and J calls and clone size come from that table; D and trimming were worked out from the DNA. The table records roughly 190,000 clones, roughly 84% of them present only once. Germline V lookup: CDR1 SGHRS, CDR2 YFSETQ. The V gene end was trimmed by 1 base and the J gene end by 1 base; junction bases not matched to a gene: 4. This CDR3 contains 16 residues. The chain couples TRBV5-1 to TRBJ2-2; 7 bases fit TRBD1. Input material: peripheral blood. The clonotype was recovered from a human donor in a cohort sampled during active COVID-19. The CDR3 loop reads CASSLTGAKNTGELFF. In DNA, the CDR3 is TGCGCCAGCAGCTTGACAGGGGCCAAGAACACCGGGGAGCTGTTTTTT.